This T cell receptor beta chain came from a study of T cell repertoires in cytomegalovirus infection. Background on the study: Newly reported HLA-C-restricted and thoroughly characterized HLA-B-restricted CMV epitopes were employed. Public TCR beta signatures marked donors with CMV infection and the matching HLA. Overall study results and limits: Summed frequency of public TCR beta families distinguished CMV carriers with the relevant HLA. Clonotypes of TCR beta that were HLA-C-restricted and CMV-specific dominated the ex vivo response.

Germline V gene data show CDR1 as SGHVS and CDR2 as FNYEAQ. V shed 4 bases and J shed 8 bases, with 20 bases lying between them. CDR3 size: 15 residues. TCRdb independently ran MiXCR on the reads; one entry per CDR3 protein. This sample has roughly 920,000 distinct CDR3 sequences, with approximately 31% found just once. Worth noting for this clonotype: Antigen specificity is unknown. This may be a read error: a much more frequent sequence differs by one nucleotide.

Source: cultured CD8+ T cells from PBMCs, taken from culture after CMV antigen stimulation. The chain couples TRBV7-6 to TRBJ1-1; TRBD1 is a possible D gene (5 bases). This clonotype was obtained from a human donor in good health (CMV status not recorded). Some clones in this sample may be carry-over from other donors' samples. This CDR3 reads CASSSGRRAGPEAFF. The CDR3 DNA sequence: TGTGCCAGCAGCTCAGGAAGGCGGGCAGGGCCGGAAGCTTTCTTT.